A selection of T cell receptor beta chains follows, all from one sample in a study of T cells in Graves' hyperthyroidism and ophthalmopathy. TCRdb reprocessed the multiplex PCR reads with MiXCR, giving one entry per CDR3 protein. The data contain 480,000 or so distinct CDR3 sequences, around 15% of them singletons. Specimen: blood. These receptors originate from a young woman with Graves' hyperthyroidism. Both conserved end residues are part of each CDR3. D genes are given only for firm matches. Expanded clones get a size class; other rows say once, few or many, or leave the size out.

clone_size,d_call,v_call,j_call,cdr3_nt,cdr3_aa
many,TRBD2,TRBV2,TRBJ2-5,TGTGCCAGCAACTCCCTAGCGGGAGGAGAGACCCAGTACTTC,CASNSLAGGETQYF
.,TRBD2,TRBV7-3,TRBJ2-7,TGTGCCAGCAGCATTACTAGCGGGGCTTCCTACGAGCAGTACTTC,CASSITSGASYEQYF
many,.,TRBV2,TRBJ1-1,TGTGCCAGCAGTGAGTTGGACACTGAAGCTTTCTTT,CASSELDTEAFF
once,TRBD2,TRBV18,TRBJ2-3,TGTGCCAGCTCGCCCGGGACTAGCGGGAGCCGAATCACAGATACGCAGTATTTT,CASSPGTSGSRITDTQYF
many,.,TRBV24-1,TRBJ2-2,TGTGCCACGCAGGGTGCGCCGAACACCGGGGAGCTGTTTTTT,CATQGAPNTGELFF
.,.,TRBV19,TRBJ1-3,TGTGCCAGTAGTATTTGGGGCGGAAACACCATATATTTT,CASSIWGGNTIYF
many,.,TRBV3-1,TRBJ1-6,TGTGCCAGCAGCCCCCTCGAGGCCGATTCACCCCTCCACTTT,CASSPLEADSPLHF
many,TRBD1,TRBV3-1,TRBJ1-4,TGTGCCAGCAGCCCGGTTGGACAGGGGGAGGAAAAACTGTTTTTT,CASSPVGQGEEKLFF
many,TRBD2,TRBV5-1,TRBJ2-1,TGCGCCAGCAGCCACGACAGGCCTAGCGGGAGAGACGAGCAGTTCTTC,CASSHDRPSGRDEQFF
many,.,TRBV6-5,TRBJ2-1,TGTGCCAGCAGTTACTCGTGGTCCAGGGCGCTCGTGAAGTTCTTC,CASSYSWSRALVKFF
few,TRBD2,TRBV6-6,TRBJ2-4,TGTGCCAGCAGTTACTCCGCTAGCGGGGGGGTTATGATTCAGTACTTC,CASSYSASGGVMIQYF
many,.,TRBV7-9,TRBJ1-1,TGTGCCAGCAGCTTCCCGGTGGGAACTGAAGCTTTCTTT,CASSFPVGTEAFF
many,TRBD1,TRBV12-3/TRBV12-4,TRBJ1-3,TGTGCCAGCAGGGACGGACAGGCTACTGGAAACACCATATATTTT,CASRDGQATGNTIYF
.,TRBD1,TRBV25-1,TRBJ2-3,TGTGCCAGCAGTGAATATCGGACAGGCTACACAGATACGCAGTATTTT,CASSEYRTGYTDTQYF
many,.,TRBV4-1,TRBJ1-5,TGCGCCAGCAGCCAACGAATCGGTTGGAATCAGCCCCAGCATTTT,CASSQRIGWNQPQHF
many,.,TRBV6-1,TRBJ1-1,TGTGCCAGCCTGAAGGCACTGGAAGGGAAAACTGAAGCTTTCTTT,CASLKALEGKTEAFF
.,.,TRBV5-1,TRBJ1-2,TGCGCCAGCAGCCCCCGGTCTGACCCCCACCAAATAGGGTATGGCTACACCTTC,CASSPRSDPHQIGYGYTF
many,TRBD2,TRBV5-1,TRBJ2-1,TGCGCCACCCAGACTAGCCCGGAGGACAATGAGCAGTTCTTC,CATQTSPEDNEQFF
many,.,TRBV7-8,TRBJ2-2,TGTGCCAGCCCCCCAGAGGCAGGGAGCCCCCTGCGAGGCACCGGGGAGCTGTTTTTT,CASPPEAGSPLRGTGELFF
many,.,TRBV20-1,TRBJ2-5,TGCAGTGCCCCAGGCGCGGGAAGTCCGGAGACCCAGTACTTC,CSAPGAGSPETQYF
.,TRBD2,TRBV3-1,TRBJ2-3,TGTGCCAGCAGCCAAGATCGACTAGCGGGAGGTTGGACAGATACGCAGTATTTT,CASSQDRLAGGWTDTQYF
.,TRBD1,TRBV25-1,TRBJ1-4,TGTGCCAGCAGTGAGGGGCAGGGGGCGAGGGGCGAAAAACTGTTTTTT,CASSEGQGARGEKLFF
few,.,TRBV6-1,TRBJ1-2,TGTGCCAGCATATATAGGGCAAACTATGGCAACACCTTC,CASIYRANYGNTF
many,TRBD2,TRBV7-9,TRBJ2-1,TGTGCCACCCAGTCCAGCGGGAGGTTTGGGAATGAGCAGTTCTTC,CATQSSGRFGNEQFF
.,.,TRBV4-1,TRBJ2-1,TGCGCCAGCAGCCCCCCCCGGGGGGCAAGCTCCTACAATGAGCAGTTCTTC,CASSPPRGASSYNEQFF
many,.,TRBV7-2,TRBJ1-2,TGTGCCAGCAGCTCCGTTGGAGGGGCGGGCTATGGCTACACCTTC,CASSSVGGAGYGYTF
many,TRBD1,TRBV6-1,TRBJ1-1,TGTGCCAGCAGTACGCGTAAGGGACAGAAGAACACTGAAGCTTTCTTT,CASSTRKGQKNTEAFF
few,.,TRBV19,TRBJ2-1,TGTGCCAGTAGTATCGGAGCGCGGAATGAGCAGTTCTTC,CASSIGARNEQFF
many,.,TRBV5-8,TRBJ1-1,TGTGCCAGCAGCTTCACCAATCTTGGGGACACTGAAGCTTTCTTT,CASSFTNLGDTEAFF
.,TRBD1,TRBV4-1,TRBJ1-1,TGCGCCAGCAGCCAAGTACAGGGGGCTAACACTGAAGCTTTCTTT,CASSQVQGANTEAFF
many,.,TRBV10-3,TRBJ2-1,TGTGCCATCACAGAACCGAGTCAGGGGCGGAATGAGCAGTTCTTC,CAITEPSQGRNEQFF
many,.,TRBV4-1,TRBJ1-2,TGCGCCAGCAGCCAAGATGGGGGGGCTAGTTTTGGCTACACCTTC,CASSQDGGASFGYTF
many,.,TRBV4-1,TRBJ2-5,TGCGCCAGCAGCCAAGCGCCCGGGAGAGGGGAGACCCAGTACTTC,CASSQAPGRGETQYF
many,TRBD1,TRBV7-8,TRBJ2-7,TGTGCCAGCAGCTTAGGTCCCAGGACAGGACGGCGGCAGTACTTC,CASSLGPRTGRRQYF
many,.,TRBV12-3/TRBV12-4,TRBJ1-5,TGTGCCAGCAACTCTGGGATTGCAATGGGTCAGCCCCAGCATTTT,CASNSGIAMGQPQHF
few,TRBD1,TRBV19,TRBJ2-1,TGTGCCAGTAACCCCGACAGGGTTGAAACAAGGTATAATGAGCAGTTCTTC,CASNPDRVETRYNEQFF
.,.,TRBV7-3,TRBJ2-2,TGTGCCAGCAGCTTAGGCCCCGGGACGGGCACCGGGGAGCTGTTTTTT,CASSLGPGTGTGELFF
.,TRBD2,TRBV7-9,TRBJ2-3,TGTGCCAGCAGCTTCTTAGCGGGAGTAACCACAGATACGCAGTATTTT,CASSFLAGVTTDTQYF
.,TRBD2,TRBV5-1,TRBJ2-7,TGCGCCAGCAGCTTGTGGACTAGCGGACTCTACGAGCAGTACTTC,CASSLWTSGLYEQYF
many,.,TRBV29-1,TRBJ1-5,TGCAGCGCGAGCTATAGCAATCAGCCCCAGCATTTT,CSASYSNQPQHF
.,.,TRBV27,TRBJ2-2,TGTGCCAGCAGGACCGGGGCTTACACCGGGGAGCTGTTTTTT,CASRTGAYTGELFF
few,TRBD1,TRBV13,TRBJ2-3,TGTGCCAGCAGCTTAGGCCGAGGACAGGGTGCAGATACGCAGTATTTT,CASSLGRGQGADTQYF
many,.,TRBV27,TRBJ2-7,TGTGCCGGCAGTTCCCGGGACTTCTCCTACGAGCAGTACTTC,CAGSSRDFSYEQYF
.,.,TRBV7-3,TRBJ2-2,TGTGCCAGCGCGACGGGGGAGAGTATCGGGGAGCTGTTTTTT,CASATGESIGELFF
many,TRBD2,TRBV20-1,TRBJ2-1,TGCAGTGCCATCGCGGCTAGCGGGAGCGGAGAGCAGTTCTTC,CSAIAASGSGEQFF
many,TRBD1,TRBV27,TRBJ1-1,TGTGCCAGCACCCAAAGGGGGCGCGGCGATTACACTGAAGCTTTCTTT,CASTQRGRGDYTEAFF
many,.,TRBV2,TRBJ2-7,TGTGCCAGCAGCAGGCAACCCTACGAGCAGTACTTC,CASSRQPYEQYF
.,.,TRBV3-1,TRBJ2-2,TGTGCCAGCAGCCAGACCGGGATCTACACCGGGGAGCTGTTTTTT,CASSQTGIYTGELFF
few,TRBD2,TRBV5-1,TRBJ2-2,TGCGCCAGCAGAAAGCGGGACAACACCGGGGAGCTGTTTTTT,CASRKRDNTGELFF